This TCR beta chain originates from a study of blood T cell repertoires in COVID-19 (dated by TCRdb to the early 2020s). As for the study more broadly: Collaborator samples came from the United States, Italy and Spain and covered acute and convalescent phases of COVID-19. The dataset comprised deeply sampled blood TCRbeta repertoires from subjects exposed to, actively infected with, or recovered from COVID-19. Samples came from the ongoing ImmuneRACE study (first 160 participants) plus 1,254 subjects from 6 global collaborators. Where available, HLA class I and class II types were obtained from metadata supplied by the sample provider rather than from assay-based typing. The prospective study material was composed of cDNA or gDNA derived from T cells, B-cell-depleted T cells, or PBMCs. The repertoires were released in a freely available public database intended as a resource for research on the immune response to SARS-CoV-2. A de-identified subject ID, COVID-19 status, age in years and sex were almost always included in the sample metadata.

Including the terminal cysteine and phenylalanine, the CDR3 comprises 16 residues. The CDR3 DNA has 48 bases and is translated from base 1. CDR1 LGHDT and CDR2 YNNKEL are derived from the germline V gene (reference sequence). V loses 4 bases at its end and J loses 4 bases; junction bases beyond the gene matches: 11. Each collaborating institution followed its own protocols to collect whole blood in K2EDTA tubes. For TCRbeta analysis, collaborators shipped samples as frozen whole blood, isolated PBMCs, or DNA extracted from either of those sample types. TCRbeta CDR3 regions were amplified from genomic DNA using the immunoSEQ Assay, a bias-controlled multiplex PCR. In the paper's pipeline: Nucleated cell counts per sample were estimated from amplification of reference gene primers within the assay. Sequence reads were collapsed and filtered to measure the absolute abundance of every unique TCRbeta CDR3 rearrangement. For each sample, productive Simpson clonality was calculated as the square root of Simpson's diversity index over productive rearrangements. TCRdb holds this immuneACCESS table with in-frame rearrangements only. Some clones are missing; in checked studies, unresolved V genes explain under half, and the rest has no known cause. The V and J calls and clone size are taken from that table; D and trimming were inferred from the DNA. In this sample the table shows about 250,000 clones, 65% to 85% of which occur a single time. Roughly 27% of the sample is in the top ten clones.

On this clone itself: The clone's antigen remains unknown. No per-base quality is available; no much larger clone lies one base away.

What the research found in general, with its limitations: The amount of clinical and demographic metadata varied by source and participant and was provided uncurated.

This clonotype originated in a man aged 35-49 years with acute or convalescent COVID-19. Specimen: peripheral blood. The V gene is TRBV3-1 (or the pseudogene TRBV3-2) and the J gene is TRBJ2-7, with 9 central nucleotides matching TRBD2. The CDR3 reads CASSLPRNSGRYEQYF. The DNA sequence follows: TGTGCCAGCAGCCTCCCCCGGAATAGCGGGAGATACGAGCAGTACTTC.